This T cell receptor beta chain came from a study of blood T cell repertoires in COVID-19 (dated by TCRdb to 2018 to 2021). About the full investigation: Samples from collaborators originated in the United States, Italy and Spain and spanned both the acute and convalescent phases of COVID-19. Where available, HLA class I and class II types were obtained from metadata supplied by the sample provider rather than from assay-based typing. Deeply sampled blood TCRbeta repertoires from subjects exposed to, actively infected with, or recovered from COVID-19 were included in the dataset. The material from the prospective study consisted of cDNA or gDNA derived from T cells, B-cell-depleted T cells, or PBMCs. The repertoires were released in a freely available public database meant as a resource for research on the immune response to SARS-CoV-2. Samples came from the ongoing ImmuneRACE study (first 160 participants) plus 1,254 subjects from 6 global collaborators. A de-identified subject ID, COVID-19 status, age in years and sex were almost always included in the sample metadata. Overall study outcomes, separate from this receptor: Clinical and demographic metadata were provided uncurated, with the amount varying by source and participant.

The junction carries 15 bases between V and J, which are trimmed by 0 bases and 4 bases respectively. The CDR3, from cysteine to phenylalanine, totals 16 residues. Of the read, only the CDR3 DNA is kept; its 48 bases are in frame from base 1. Concerning this clone itself: Its antigen is still unknown. Base qualities are missing; no much larger clone stands one base away.

Each collaborating institution followed its own protocols to collect whole blood in K2EDTA tubes. For TCRbeta analysis, collaborators shipped samples in one of three forms: frozen whole blood, isolated PBMCs, or DNA extracted from either of those sample types. TCRbeta CDR3 regions were amplified from genomic DNA by means of the immunoSEQ Assay, a bias-controlled multiplex PCR. In the paper's pipeline: The number of nucleated cells in each sample was estimated from the amplification of reference gene primers within the assay. To quantify the absolute abundance of each unique TCRbeta CDR3 rearrangement, sequence reads were collapsed and filtered. For each sample, productive Simpson clonality was calculated by taking the square root of Simpson's diversity index across productive rearrangements. TCRdb retrieved this table from immuneACCESS and kept in-frame rearrangements only. Not all clones are present; in checked studies, unresolved V genes account for under half, and no reason is known for the remainder. V and J calls and clone size come straight from that table; D and trimming were deduced from the DNA. In all, the sample holds 300,000 to 350,000 clones, and around 90% of those were seen once. The ten most abundant clones make up roughly 2.3% of the sample.

The sequencing sample was made of peripheral blood. This sequence was found in a man between 18 and 29 years old with active or convalescent COVID-19. Recombination joined TRBV23-1 with TRBJ1-1, with the D gene not confidently named. TRBV23-1 is filed as an ORF, its function uncertain. This receptor has the CDR3 CASSQSGLPFGTEAFF. The nucleotides read TGCGCCAGCAGTCAATCGGGCCTCCCCTTCGGCACTGAAGCTTTCTTT.